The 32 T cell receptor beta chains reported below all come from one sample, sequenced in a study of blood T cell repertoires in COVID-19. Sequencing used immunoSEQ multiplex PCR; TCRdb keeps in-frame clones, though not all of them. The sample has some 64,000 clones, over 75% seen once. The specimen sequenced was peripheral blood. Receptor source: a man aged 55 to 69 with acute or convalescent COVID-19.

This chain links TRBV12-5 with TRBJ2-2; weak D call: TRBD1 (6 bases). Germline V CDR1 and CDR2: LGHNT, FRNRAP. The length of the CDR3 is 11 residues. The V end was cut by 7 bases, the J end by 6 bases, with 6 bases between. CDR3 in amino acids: CASAGAGELFF. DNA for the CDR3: TGTGCTAGTGCAGGGGCCGGGGAGCTGTTTTTT.

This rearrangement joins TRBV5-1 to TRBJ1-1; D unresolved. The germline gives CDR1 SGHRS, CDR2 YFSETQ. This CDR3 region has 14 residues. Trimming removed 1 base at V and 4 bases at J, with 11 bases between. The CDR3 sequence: CASSLFSEGTEAFF. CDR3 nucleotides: TGCGCCAGCAGCTTGTTTTCCGAGGGCACTGAAGCTTTCTTT.

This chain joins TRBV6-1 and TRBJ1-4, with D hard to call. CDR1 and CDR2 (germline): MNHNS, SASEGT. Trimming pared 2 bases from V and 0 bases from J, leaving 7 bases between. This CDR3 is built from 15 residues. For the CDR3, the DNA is TGTGCCAGCAGTGAAAATACGGCAACTAATGAAAAACTGTTTTTT. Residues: CASSENTATNEKLFF.

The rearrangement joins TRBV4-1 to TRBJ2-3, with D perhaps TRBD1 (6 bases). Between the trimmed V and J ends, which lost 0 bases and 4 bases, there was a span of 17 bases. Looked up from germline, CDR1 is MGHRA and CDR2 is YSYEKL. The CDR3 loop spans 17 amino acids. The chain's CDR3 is CASSQEISTGSADTQYF. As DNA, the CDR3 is TGCGCCAGCAGCCAAGAAATTTCGACAGGCAGCGCAGATACGCAGTATTTT.

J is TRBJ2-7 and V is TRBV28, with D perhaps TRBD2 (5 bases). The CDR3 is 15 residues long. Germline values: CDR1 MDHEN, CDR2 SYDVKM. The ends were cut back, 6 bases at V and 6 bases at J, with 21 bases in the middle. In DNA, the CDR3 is TGTGCCAGCAGACCGTCCGGGAAGGGTTCATCCGAGCAGTACTTC. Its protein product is CASRPSGKGSSEQYF.

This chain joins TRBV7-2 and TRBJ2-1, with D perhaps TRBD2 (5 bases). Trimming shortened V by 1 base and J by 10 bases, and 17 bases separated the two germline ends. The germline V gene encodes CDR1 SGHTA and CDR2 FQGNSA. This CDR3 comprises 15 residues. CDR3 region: CASSLEAASPGEQFF. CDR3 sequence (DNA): TGTGCCAGCAGCTTAGAGGCCGCGAGTCCGGGGGAGCAGTTCTTC.

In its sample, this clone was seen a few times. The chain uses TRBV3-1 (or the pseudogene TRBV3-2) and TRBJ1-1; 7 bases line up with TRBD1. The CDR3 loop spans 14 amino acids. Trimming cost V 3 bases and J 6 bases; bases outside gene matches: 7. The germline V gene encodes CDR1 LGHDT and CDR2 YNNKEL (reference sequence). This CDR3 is CASSHQTGLAEAFF. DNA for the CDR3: TGTGCCAGCAGCCACCAGACAGGGTTAGCTGAAGCTTTCTTT.

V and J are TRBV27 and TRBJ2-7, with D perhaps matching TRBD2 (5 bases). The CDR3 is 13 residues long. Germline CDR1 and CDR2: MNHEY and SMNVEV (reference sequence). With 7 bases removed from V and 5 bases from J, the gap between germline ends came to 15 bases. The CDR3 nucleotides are TGTGCCAGCAACCTTGGAGGTGGTCACGAGCAGTACTTC. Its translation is CASNLGGGHEQYF.

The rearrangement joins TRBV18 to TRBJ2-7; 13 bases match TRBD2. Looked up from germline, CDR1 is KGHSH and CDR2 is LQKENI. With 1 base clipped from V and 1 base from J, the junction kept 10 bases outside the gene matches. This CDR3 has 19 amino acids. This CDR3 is CASSPRTSGSVLGSYEQYF. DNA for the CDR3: TGTGCCAGCTCACCACGGACTAGCGGGAGTGTGTTGGGGTCCTACGAGCAGTACTTC.

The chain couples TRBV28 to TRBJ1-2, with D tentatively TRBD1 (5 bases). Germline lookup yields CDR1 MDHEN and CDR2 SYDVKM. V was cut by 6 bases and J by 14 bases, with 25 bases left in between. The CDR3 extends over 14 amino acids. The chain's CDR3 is CASRPDDRVGLWTF. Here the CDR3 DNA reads TGTGCCAGCAGGCCTGATGACAGAGTGGGGTTATGGACCTTC.

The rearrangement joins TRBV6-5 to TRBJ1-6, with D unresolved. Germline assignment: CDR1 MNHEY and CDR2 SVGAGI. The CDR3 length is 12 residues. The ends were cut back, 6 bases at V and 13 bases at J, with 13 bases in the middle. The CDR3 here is CASSRPRGPLHF. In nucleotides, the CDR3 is TGTGCCAGCAGCCGACCGAGAGGGCCCCTCCACTTT.

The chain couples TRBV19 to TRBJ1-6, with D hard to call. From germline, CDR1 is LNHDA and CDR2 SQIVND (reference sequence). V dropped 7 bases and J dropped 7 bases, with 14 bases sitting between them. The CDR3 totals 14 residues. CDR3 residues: CASTMAGSNSPLHF. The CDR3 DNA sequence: TGTGCCAGTACCATGGCGGGCAGCAATTCACCCCTCCACTTT.

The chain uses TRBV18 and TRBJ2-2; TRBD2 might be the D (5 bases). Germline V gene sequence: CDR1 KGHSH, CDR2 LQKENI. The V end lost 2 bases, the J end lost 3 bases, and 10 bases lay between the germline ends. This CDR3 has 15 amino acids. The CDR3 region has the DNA TGTGCCAGCTCACCAGAGGGTGGAGACACCGGGGAGCTGTTTTTT. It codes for CASSPEGGDTGELFF.

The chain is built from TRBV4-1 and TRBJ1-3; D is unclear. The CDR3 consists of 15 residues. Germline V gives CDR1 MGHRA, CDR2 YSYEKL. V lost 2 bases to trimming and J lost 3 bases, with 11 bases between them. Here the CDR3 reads CASSQSEGIGNTIYF. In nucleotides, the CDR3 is TGCGCCAGCAGCCAATCGGAGGGTATTGGAAACACCATATATTTT.

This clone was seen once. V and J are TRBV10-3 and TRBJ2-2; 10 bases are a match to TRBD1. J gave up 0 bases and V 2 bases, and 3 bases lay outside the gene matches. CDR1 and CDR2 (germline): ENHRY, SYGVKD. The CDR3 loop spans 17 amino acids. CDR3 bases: TGTGCCATCAGTGAGGACAGGGGGCTGTCGAACACCGGGGAGCTGTTTTTT. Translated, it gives CAISEDRGLSNTGELFF.

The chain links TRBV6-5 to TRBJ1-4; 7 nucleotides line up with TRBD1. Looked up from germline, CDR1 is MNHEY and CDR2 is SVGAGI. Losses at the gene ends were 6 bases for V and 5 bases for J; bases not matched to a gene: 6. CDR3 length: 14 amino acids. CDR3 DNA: TGTGCCAGCAGCCCCGGGACAGCAAATGAAAAACTGTTTTTT. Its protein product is CASSPGTANEKLFF.

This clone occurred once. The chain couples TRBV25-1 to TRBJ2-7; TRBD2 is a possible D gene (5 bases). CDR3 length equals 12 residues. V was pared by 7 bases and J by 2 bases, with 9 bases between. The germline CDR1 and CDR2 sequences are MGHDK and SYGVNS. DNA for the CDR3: TGTGCCAGCAAAAGCGGACCCTACGAGCAGTACTTC. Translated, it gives CASKSGPYEQYF.

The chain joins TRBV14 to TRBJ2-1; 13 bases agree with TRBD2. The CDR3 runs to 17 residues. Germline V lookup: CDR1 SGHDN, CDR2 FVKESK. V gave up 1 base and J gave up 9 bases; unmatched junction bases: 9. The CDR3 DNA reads TGTGCCAGCAGCCAAGGGACTAGCGGGAGTAGGTATGGTGAGCAGTTCTTC. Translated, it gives CASSQGTSGSRYGEQFF.

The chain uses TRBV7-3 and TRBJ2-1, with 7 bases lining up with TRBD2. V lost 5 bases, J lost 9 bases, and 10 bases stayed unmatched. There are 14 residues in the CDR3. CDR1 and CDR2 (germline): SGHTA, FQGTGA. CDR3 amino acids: CASSPHRLAGEQFF. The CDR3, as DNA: TGTGCCAGCAGCCCCCACCGACTAGCTGGTGAGCAGTTCTTC.

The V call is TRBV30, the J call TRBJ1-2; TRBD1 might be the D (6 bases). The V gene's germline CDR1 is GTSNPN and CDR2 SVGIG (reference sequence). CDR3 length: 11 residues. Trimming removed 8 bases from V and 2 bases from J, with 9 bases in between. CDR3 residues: CATDRNYGYTF. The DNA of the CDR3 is TGTGCCACAGACAGGAACTATGGCTACACCTTC.

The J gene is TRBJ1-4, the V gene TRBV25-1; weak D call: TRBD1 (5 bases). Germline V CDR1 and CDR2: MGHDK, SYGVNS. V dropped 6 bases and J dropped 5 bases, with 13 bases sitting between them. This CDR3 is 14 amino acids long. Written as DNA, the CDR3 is TGTGCCAGCAGCCTCAGGGAGGGGAATGAAAAACTGTTTTTT. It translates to CASSLREGNEKLFF.

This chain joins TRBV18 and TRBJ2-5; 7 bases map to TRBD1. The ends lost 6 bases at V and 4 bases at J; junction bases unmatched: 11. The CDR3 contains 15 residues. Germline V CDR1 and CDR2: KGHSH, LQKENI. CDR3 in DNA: TGTGCCAGCTCGGACCCCGGGACAGATGGAGAGACCCAGTACTTC. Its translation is CASSDPGTDGETQYF.

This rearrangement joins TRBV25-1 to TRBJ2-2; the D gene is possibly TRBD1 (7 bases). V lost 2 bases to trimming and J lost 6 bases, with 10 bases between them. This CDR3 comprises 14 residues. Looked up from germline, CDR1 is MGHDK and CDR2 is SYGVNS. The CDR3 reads CASSEQGEAGELFF. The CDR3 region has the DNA TGTGCCAGCAGTGAACAGGGGGAGGCCGGGGAGCTGTTTTTT.

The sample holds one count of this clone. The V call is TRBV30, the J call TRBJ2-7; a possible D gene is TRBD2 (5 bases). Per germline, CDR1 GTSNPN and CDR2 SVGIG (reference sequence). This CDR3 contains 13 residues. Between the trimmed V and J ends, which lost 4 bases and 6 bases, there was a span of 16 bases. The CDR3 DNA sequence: TGTGCCTGGAATCTGGGCGGGCGTGGCGAGCAGTACTTC. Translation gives CAWNLGGRGEQYF. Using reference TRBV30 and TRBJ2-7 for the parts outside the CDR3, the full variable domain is SQTIHQWPATLVQPVGSPLSLECTVEGTSNPNLYWYRQAAGRGLQLLFYSVGIGQISSEVPQNLSASRPQDRQFILSSKKLLLSDSGFYLCAWNLGGRGEQYFGPGTRLTVT.

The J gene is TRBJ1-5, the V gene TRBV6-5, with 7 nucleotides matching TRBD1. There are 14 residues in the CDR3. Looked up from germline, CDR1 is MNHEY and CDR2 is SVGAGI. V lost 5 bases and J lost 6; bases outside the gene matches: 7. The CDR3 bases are TGTGCCAGCAGTACAGGGGCCTCGGGTCAGCCCCAGCATTTT. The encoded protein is CASSTGASGQPQHF.

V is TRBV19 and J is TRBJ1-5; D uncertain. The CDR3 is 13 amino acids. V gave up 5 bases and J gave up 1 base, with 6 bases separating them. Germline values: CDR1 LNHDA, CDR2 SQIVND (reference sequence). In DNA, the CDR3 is TGTGCCAGTAGTTCGAGGAGCAATCAGCCCCAGCATTTT. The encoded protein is CASSSRSNQPQHF.

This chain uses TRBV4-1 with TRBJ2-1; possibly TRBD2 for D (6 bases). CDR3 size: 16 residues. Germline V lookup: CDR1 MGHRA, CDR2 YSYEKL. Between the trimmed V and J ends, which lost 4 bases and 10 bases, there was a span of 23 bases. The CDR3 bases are TGCGCCAGCAGCCCAGCCTGGGGAGCGGGTCTTGGGGAGCAGTTCTTC. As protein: CASSPAWGAGLGEQFF.

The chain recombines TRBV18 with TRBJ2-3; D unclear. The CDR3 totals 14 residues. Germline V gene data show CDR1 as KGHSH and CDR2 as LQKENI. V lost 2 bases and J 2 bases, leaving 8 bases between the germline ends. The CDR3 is CASSPGRTTDTQYF. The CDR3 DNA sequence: TGTGCCAGCTCACCAGGCAGAACCACAGATACGCAGTATTTT.

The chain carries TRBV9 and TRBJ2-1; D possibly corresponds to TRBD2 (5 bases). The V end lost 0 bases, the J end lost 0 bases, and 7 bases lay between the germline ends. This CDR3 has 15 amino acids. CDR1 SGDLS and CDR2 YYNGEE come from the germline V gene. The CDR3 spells CASSVARDSYNEQFF. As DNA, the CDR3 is TGTGCCAGCAGCGTAGCTCGGGACTCCTACAATGAGCAGTTCTTC.

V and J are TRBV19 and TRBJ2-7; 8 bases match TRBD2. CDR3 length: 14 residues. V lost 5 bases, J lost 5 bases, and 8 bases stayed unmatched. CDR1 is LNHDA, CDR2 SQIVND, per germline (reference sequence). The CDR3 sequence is CASSRTFSGNEQYF. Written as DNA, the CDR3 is TGTGCCAGTAGTCGGACCTTTAGCGGGAACGAGCAGTACTTC.

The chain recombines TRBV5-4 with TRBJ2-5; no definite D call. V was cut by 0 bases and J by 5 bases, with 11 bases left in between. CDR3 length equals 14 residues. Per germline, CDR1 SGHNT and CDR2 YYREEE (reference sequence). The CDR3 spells CASSLGSLRETQYF. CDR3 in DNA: TGTGCCAGCAGCTTGGGTTCCTTGAGGGAGACCCAGTACTTC.

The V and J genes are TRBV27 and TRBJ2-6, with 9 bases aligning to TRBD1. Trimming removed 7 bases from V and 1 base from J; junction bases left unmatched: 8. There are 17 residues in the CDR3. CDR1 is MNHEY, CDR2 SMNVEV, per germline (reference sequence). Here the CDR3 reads CASTPGQGKSGANVLTF. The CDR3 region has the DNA TGTGCCAGCACCCCGGGACAGGGAAAGTCTGGGGCCAACGTCCTGACTTTC.